This TCR beta chain was sequenced for a study of blood T cell repertoires in COVID-19. Overall study context: The samples span acute and convalescent COVID-19 from the United States, Italy and Spain.

This CDR3 spans 16 amino acids. V was clipped by 5 bases and J by 2 bases; unmatched bases: 8. CDR1 and CDR2 from the germline V gene are SEHNR and FQNEAQ (reference sequence). The method was immunoSEQ multiplex PCR; TCRdb's version includes in-frame clones alone and lacks a portion of them. This table holds more than 300,000 clones, just over 85% found once. This receptor was taken from a man aged 30 to 39 who had recovered from COVID-19. The source material was PBMCs or T cells enriched from blood (not recorded which). The V and J genes are TRBV7-9 and TRBJ1-2; 10 bases line up with TRBD1. The CDR3 protein is CASSPQTGGANYGYTF. CDR3 bases: TGTGCCAGCAGCCCCCAGACAGGGGGCGCGAACTATGGCTACACCTTC.